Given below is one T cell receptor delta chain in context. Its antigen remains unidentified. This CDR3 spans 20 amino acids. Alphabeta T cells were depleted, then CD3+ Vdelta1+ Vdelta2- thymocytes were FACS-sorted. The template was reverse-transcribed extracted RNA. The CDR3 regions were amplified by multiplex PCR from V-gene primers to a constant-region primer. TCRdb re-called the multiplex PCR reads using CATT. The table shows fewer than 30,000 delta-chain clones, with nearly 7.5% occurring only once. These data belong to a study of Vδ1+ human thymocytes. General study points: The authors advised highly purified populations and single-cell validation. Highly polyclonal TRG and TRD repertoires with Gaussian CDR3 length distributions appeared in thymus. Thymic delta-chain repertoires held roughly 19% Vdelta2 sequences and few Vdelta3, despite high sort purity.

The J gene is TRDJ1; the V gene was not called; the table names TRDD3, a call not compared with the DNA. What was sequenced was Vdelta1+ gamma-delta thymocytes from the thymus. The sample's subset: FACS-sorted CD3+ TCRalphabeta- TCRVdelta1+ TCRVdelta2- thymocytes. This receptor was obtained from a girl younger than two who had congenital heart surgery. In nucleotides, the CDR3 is TGTGCTCTTGGGGAACAACCCAACGACCTACTGGGGGTGCACACCGATAAACTCATCTTT. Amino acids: CALGEQPNDLLGVHTDKLIF.